Shown below are 6 T cell receptor beta chains from a single sample sequenced in a study of T cell changes during pregnancy in multiple sclerosis. Data came from immunoSEQ multiplex PCR; TCRdb stores just in-frame clones and leaves some out. The table has 25,000 to 30,000 clones, about 84% seen once. Source: CD8+ T cells from peripheral blood mononuclear cells, taken after pregnancy. The source of these receptors is a female donor with multiple sclerosis, enrolled in a pregnancy study.

The chain uses TRBV6-5 and TRBJ1-4; D unclear. CDR1 MNHEY and CDR2 SVGAGI come from the germline V gene. V was shortened by 6 bases and J by 0 bases, with 8 bases between the two germline ends. The CDR3 consists of 14 residues. This chain's CDR3 is CASSTVATNEKLFF. The CDR3 bases are TGTGCCAGCAGCACAGTTGCAACTAATGAAAAACTGTTTTTT.

DNA of the CDR3: TGTGCCAGCAGTGATGGGAGGTACAATGAGCAGTTCTTC. Encoded protein: CASSDGRYNEQFF. The chain is built from TRBV2 and TRBJ2-1; possible D gene TRBD2, 6 bases. The CDR3 is 13 residues long. Trimming removed 3 bases from V and 4 bases from J, with 7 bases in between. Germline CDR1 is SNHLY and CDR2 is FYNNEI. Complete variable domain (other parts from reference TRBV2 and TRBJ2-1): EPEVTQTPSHQVTQMGQEVILRCVPISNHLYFYWYRQILGQKVEFLVSFYNNEISEKSEIFDDQFSVERPDGSNFTLKIRSTKLEDSAMYFCASSDGRYNEQFFGPGTRLTVL.

The J gene is TRBJ1-2, the V gene TRBV7-8, with 8 bases aligning to TRBD1. J lost 7 bases, V lost 5 bases, and 9 bases had no gene match. CDR3 length: 14 amino acids. CDR1 and CDR2 (germline): SGHVS, FQNEAQ. The CDR3 DNA follows: TGTGCCAGCAGCGATTATAGACAGGGGTTTGGCTACACCTTC. This sequence encodes CASSDYRQGFGYTF.

The genes are TRBV4-3 and TRBJ2-2; D might be TRBD1 (5 bases). Looked up from germline, CDR1 is LGHNA and CDR2 is YSLEER. V lost 6 bases, J lost 7 bases, and 15 bases lay in between. The CDR3 covers 14 residues. CDR3 nucleotide sequence: TGCGCCAGCAGAGGCGGACATCTTGGCGGGGAGCTGTTTTTT. It yields the protein CASRGGHLGGELFF.

The chain joins TRBV6-5 to TRBJ2-7; D remains ambiguous. The CDR3 spans 12 residues. Germline V lookup: CDR1 MNHEY, CDR2 SVGAGI. The ends were cut back, 9 bases at V and 2 bases at J, with 11 bases in the middle. DNA for the CDR3: TGTGCCAGTAACCTGGGCCCCTACGAGCAGTACTTC. Residues: CASNLGPYEQYF.

Concerning this clone: One junction end disagrees with the germline gene, perhaps due to a read error. The chain has TRBV5-5 and TRBJ1-6; tentatively, D is TRBD1 (5 bases). The CDR3 sequence is 16 residues long. Germline V gene lookup returns CDR1 SGHKS and CDR2 YYEKEE (reference sequence). This chain's CDR3 is CASSQSSERGGSPLHF. In nucleotides, the CDR3 is TGCGCCAGCAGCCAGTCCTCGGAGCGGGGGGGTTCACCCCTCCACTTT.